This TCR beta chain was sequenced in a study of T cell repertoires in cytomegalovirus infection. Across the study: Public TCR beta signatures marked donors with CMV infection and the matching HLA.

On this clonotype: Its antigen is currently unknown.

In TCRdb, the reads were re-called with MiXCR into one record per CDR3 protein. The table lists roughly 730,000 distinct CDR3 sequences, roughly 30% of them singletons, with 15% to 20% in the top ten. Looked up from germline, CDR1 is SGHKS and CDR2 is YYEKEE (reference sequence). Trimming cost V 4 bases and J 2 bases; bases outside gene matches: 12. The CDR3 runs to 18 residues. This chain uses TRBV5-5 with TRBJ2-3; the match to TRBD2 covers 11 bases. This sample comprised cultured PBMCs, obtained from culture after CMV antigen stimulation. The sequence derives from a human donor in good health (CMV status not recorded). Some clones in this sample may be carry-over from other donors' samples. DNA of the CDR3: TGTGCCAGCAGCACCGGGACTAGCGGACCTATCTACACAGATACGCAGTATTTT. As protein: CASSTGTSGPIYTDTQYF.